This is a list of T cell receptor beta chains from one sample in a study of blood T cell repertoires in COVID-19. Profiled with immunoSEQ multiplex PCR; TCRdb holds only in-frame clones, not every one. The sample gives around 270,000 clones, around four fifths of which show up once; around 4.2% is in the top ten. The sample taken for sequencing was peripheral blood. These receptors all stem from a man aged 55 to 70 with acute or convalescent COVID-19. Each CDR3 is given with its conserved first and last residue. Fields, in order: J gene, D gene, V gene, clone size, CDR3 DNA, CDR3 protein. A D gene is named only where the DNA matches it firmly. Clone size is shown for a subset of rows, as once, few, many or a class of expanded clone.

J gene: TRBJ2-7
D gene: .
V gene: TRBV11-3
clone size: few
CDR3 DNA: TGTGCCAGCAGCAGGGGCTTATCAGGTCCCGGCGAGCAGTACTTC
CDR3 protein: CASSRGLSGPGEQYF

J gene: TRBJ2-7
D gene: TRBD2
V gene: TRBV7-8
clone size: few
CDR3 DNA: TGTGCCAGCAGCTTAGTCCTAGCGGGTAGCTACGAGCAGTACTTC
CDR3 protein: CASSLVLAGSYEQYF

J gene: TRBJ2-7
D gene: TRBD1
V gene: TRBV30
clone size: .
CDR3 DNA: TGTGCCTGGGGTACAGGGGGCATCTACGAGCAGTACTTC
CDR3 protein: CAWGTGGIYEQYF

J gene: TRBJ2-7
D gene: TRBD1
V gene: TRBV19
clone size: .
CDR3 DNA: TGTGCCAGTAGTCTCAGGGGGCAAGGTGCCGAGCAGTACTTC
CDR3 protein: CASSLRGQGAEQYF

J gene: TRBJ2-2
D gene: TRBD2
V gene: TRBV7-3
clone size: .
CDR3 DNA: TGTGCCAGCAGCCAGGGACTAGCGGACGTCGGGGAGCTGTTTTTT
CDR3 protein: CASSQGLADVGELFF

J gene: TRBJ2-3
D gene: TRBD2
V gene: TRBV9
clone size: .
CDR3 DNA: TGTGCCAGCAGCAGGCGCGGGGGGGCAGGCACAGATACGCAGTATTTT
CDR3 protein: CASSRRGGAGTDTQYF

J gene: TRBJ1-2
D gene: TRBD1
V gene: TRBV11-2
clone size: .
CDR3 DNA: TGTGCCAGCAGCCTTGGGACCGAAACGGGACAGGCGACGGGTGGCTACACCTTC
CDR3 protein: CASSLGTETGQATGGYTF

J gene: TRBJ1-1
D gene: .
V gene: TRBV9
clone size: once
CDR3 DNA: TGTGCCAGCAGCGTAGCAGGGATTATGGATGAAGCTTTCTTT
CDR3 protein: CASSVAGIMDEAFF

J gene: TRBJ1-2
D gene: TRBD1
V gene: TRBV5-6
clone size: .
CDR3 DNA: TGTGCCAGCAGCCCAACAAACAGGGGGAGCTATGGCTACACCTTC
CDR3 protein: CASSPTNRGSYGYTF

J gene: TRBJ2-7
D gene: TRBD2
V gene: TRBV11-2
clone size: .
CDR3 DNA: TGTGCCAGCAGCTTAGGGCGGACTAGCGGCGCCTACGAGCAGTACTTC
CDR3 protein: CASSLGRTSGAYEQYF

J gene: TRBJ1-4
D gene: TRBD1
V gene: TRBV29-1
clone size: .
CDR3 DNA: TGCAGCGTCCAACAGGGGGCTGAAAAACTGTTTTTT
CDR3 protein: CSVQQGAEKLFF

J gene: TRBJ2-3
D gene: .
V gene: TRBV3-1/TRBV3-2
clone size: .
CDR3 DNA: TGTGCCAGCAGCCAAGGGACTAGGGGGGATACGCAGTATTTT
CDR3 protein: CASSQGTRGDTQYF

J gene: TRBJ2-5
D gene: TRBD1
V gene: TRBV24-1
clone size: .
CDR3 DNA: TGTGCCACCAGTGATCCCGACAGGGGAGAGACCCAGTACTTC
CDR3 protein: CATSDPDRGETQYF

J gene: TRBJ1-4
D gene: TRBD1
V gene: TRBV5-1
clone size: once
CDR3 DNA: TGCGCCAGCAGCCCGGGACAGGGTTCAACTAATGAAAAACTGTTTTTT
CDR3 protein: CASSPGQGSTNEKLFF

J gene: TRBJ1-2
D gene: .
V gene: TRBV19
clone size: .
CDR3 DNA: TGTGCCAGTAGCCCATCTATCGCCAACTATGGCTACACCTTC
CDR3 protein: CASSPSIANYGYTF

J gene: TRBJ1-6
D gene: TRBD1
V gene: TRBV18
clone size: .
CDR3 DNA: TGTGCCAGCTCAGGACAGGGGGGCAATAATTCACCCCTCCACTTT
CDR3 protein: CASSGQGGNNSPLHF

J gene: TRBJ1-5
D gene: .
V gene: TRBV10-2
clone size: once
CDR3 DNA: TGCGCCAGCAGTGAGTTGGGCGCTTACAATCAGCCCCAGCATTTT
CDR3 protein: CASSELGAYNQPQHF

J gene: TRBJ1-1
D gene: .
V gene: TRBV7-2
clone size: .
CDR3 DNA: TGTGCCAGCAGCTTAGCGGTCTCGCGGACTGAAGCTTTCTTT
CDR3 protein: CASSLAVSRTEAFF

J gene: TRBJ1-1
D gene: TRBD1
V gene: TRBV2
clone size: .
CDR3 DNA: TGTGCCAGCATCTTACAGGGGGGGATAAACACTGAAGCTTTCTTT
CDR3 protein: CASILQGGINTEAFF

J gene: TRBJ2-7
D gene: TRBD2
V gene: TRBV3-1/TRBV3-2
clone size: .
CDR3 DNA: TGTGCCAGCAGCCGACTAGCGGGGAAATACGAGCAGTACTTC
CDR3 protein: CASSRLAGKYEQYF

J gene: TRBJ2-2
D gene: TRBD2
V gene: TRBV2
clone size: .
CDR3 DNA: TGTGCCAGCAGGGGACTACCCACCGGGGAGCTGTTTTTT
CDR3 protein: CASRGLPTGELFF

J gene: TRBJ2-7
D gene: .
V gene: TRBV6-6
clone size: .
CDR3 DNA: TGTGCCGCCGGCGAGGGGGAATTCGAGCAGTACTTC
CDR3 protein: CAAGEGEFEQYF

J gene: TRBJ1-4
D gene: TRBD1
V gene: TRBV7-9
clone size: .
CDR3 DNA: TGTGCCAGCAGCGCGACAGGGGGCCCTGCCGCAACTAATGAAAAACTGTTTTTT
CDR3 protein: CASSATGGPAATNEKLFF

J gene: TRBJ2-3
D gene: .
V gene: TRBV6-5
clone size: .
CDR3 DNA: TGTGCCAGCAGAGCGTTCTCCACAGATACGCAGTATTTT
CDR3 protein: CASRAFSTDTQYF

J gene: TRBJ1-4
D gene: .
V gene: TRBV27
clone size: few
CDR3 DNA: TGTGCCAGCAGTCGGAGGTTGGGTGAAAAACTGTTTTTT
CDR3 protein: CASSRRLGEKLFF